The clone carrying this TCR beta chain was counted between two and nine times. This CDR3 comprises 17 residues. The junction had 16 bases not matched to a gene; V was cut back by 7 bases and J by 4 bases. The source of the sample is a study of blood T cells in healthy people across ages. Combining a sample-barcoded 5' primer with a J-beta primer mix, a second PCR ran for about 7 to 11 cycles. TCRdb analysed the 5' RACE reads with MiXCR anew, one entry per CDR3 protein. The table includes some 930,000 distinct CDR3 sequences, roughly 29% detected once. The same sample was also studied in work on T cells of mothers and their children. From that second work: Mothers gave over 8.5 million TCR beta CDR3 reads each, and children several million each.

Sample: blood. This TCR was sampled from a woman in her 40s in good health. J is TRBJ2-1 and V is TRBV12-3 or TRBV12-4, with 7 positions matching TRBD2. The CDR3, as DNA: TGTGCCAGCAATTTCCCGGGAGGCAGGAAGAAATACAATGAGCAGTTCTTC. Encoded protein: CASNFPGGRKKYNEQFF.